Following are 9 T cell receptor beta chains from one sample sequenced in a study of blood T cell repertoires in COVID-19. TCRdb's table, derived via immunoSEQ multiplex PCR, lists solely in-frame clones and lacks some. The data contain under 150,000 clones, around nine tenths of them singletons. Sequencing was done on a sample of peripheral blood. All receptors come from a human donor in a cohort sampled during active COVID-19.

The V call is TRBV18, the J call TRBJ1-4; the D gene is possibly TRBD1 (5 bases). Looked up from germline, CDR1 is KGHSH and CDR2 is LQKENI. The CDR3 has 15 residues. The germline V and J ends were trimmed by 3 bases and 8 bases, with 16 bases remaining between them. This CDR3 reads CASSPGGVLREKLFF. For the CDR3, the DNA is TGTGCCAGCTCACCTGGAGGGGTTTTAAGAGAAAAACTGTTTTTT.

Regarding this clone: No DNA is shown, since the ends of the CDR3 on it are uncertain; the CDR3 is the one TCRdb lists. The V gene is TRBV11-2, the J gene TRBJ1-1; TRBD1, the table's D call, was not compared with the DNA. Germline V gene lookup returns CDR1 SGHAT and CDR2 FQNNGV. The CDR3 has 14 amino acids, counting both end residues. The CDR3 sequence: CASSTDRVGVGTFF.

The chain employs TRBV10-3 and TRBJ2-3, with a tentative D call TRBD1 (5 bases). The CDR3 is 15 residues long. Germline V gives CDR1 ENHRY, CDR2 SYGVKD. V lost 3 bases, J lost 0 bases, and 10 bases lay in between. The CDR3 DNA reads TGTGCCATCAGTGACCGACAGTCTAGCACAGATACGCAGTATTTT. Translation gives CAISDRQSSTDTQYF.

V is TRBV5-6 and J is TRBJ1-3; D not resolved. The V end was cut by 4 bases, the J end by 0 bases, with 11 bases between. CDR3 length: 15 residues. Germline-derived CDR1 and CDR2 are SGHDT and YYEEEE. The CDR3 region has the DNA TGTGCCAGCAGCCTACACCGACTCTCTGGAAACACCATATATTTT. It yields the protein CASSLHRLSGNTIYF.

The genes are TRBV5-4 and TRBJ2-7; TRBD2 matches at 14 bases. The CDR3 is made up of 15 amino acids. With V trimmed by 2 bases and J by 6 bases, 4 bases remained unmatched. Germline loops: CDR1 SGHNT, CDR2 YYREEE (reference sequence). CDR3 nucleotide sequence: TGTGCCAGCAGCTTCGGACTAGCGGGGGGCCGCGAGCAGTACTTC. Encoded protein: CASSFGLAGGREQYF.

J is TRBJ1-3 and V is TRBV14, with D tentatively TRBD1 (6 bases). CDR3 length: 14 residues. Germline CDR1 reads SGHDN; CDR2 reads FVKESK. Trimming shortened V by 7 bases and J by 0 bases, and 10 bases separated the two germline ends. The CDR3, as DNA: TGTGCCAGCACCCCAGGGGTCTCTGGAAACACCATATATTTT. Protein product: CASTPGVSGNTIYF. The whole variable domain, filled in from reference TRBV14 and TRBJ1-3, reads EAGVTQFPSHSVIEKGQTVTLRCDPISGHDNLYWYRRVMGKEIKFLLHFVKESKQDESGMPNNRFLAERTGGTYSTLKVQPAELEDSGVYFCASTPGVSGNTIYFGEGSWLTVV.

The rearrangement uses TRBV30 and TRBJ2-3, with 9 bases matching TRBD1. CDR1 is GTSNPN, CDR2 SVGIG, per germline (reference sequence). Trimming cost V 1 base and J 2 bases; bases outside gene matches: 4. This CDR3 is built from 15 residues. CDR3 region: CAWSGGTGITDTQYF. Written as DNA, the CDR3 is TGTGCCTGGAGTGGCGGGACAGGGATCACAGATACGCAGTATTTT.

The chain has TRBV27 and TRBJ1-1; D is perhaps TRBD1 (6 bases). Germline V gene lookup returns CDR1 MNHEY and CDR2 SMNVEV (reference sequence). The V gene lost 2 bases and the J gene lost 0 bases, with 7 bases spanning the gap. This CDR3 region has 14 residues. The CDR3 region is CASSLAGVNTEAFF. The CDR3 DNA is TGTGCCAGCAGTTTAGCAGGGGTGAACACTGAAGCTTTCTTT.

The genes are TRBV30 and TRBJ1-4, with D hard to call. CDR1 GTSNPN and CDR2 SVGIG come from the germline V gene (reference sequence). The V and J ends lost 3 bases and 8 bases respectively, with 19 bases between them. The CDR3 consists of 15 residues. This CDR3 reads CAWRRTAGNHEKLFF. The CDR3, as DNA: TGTGCCTGGAGAAGGACGGCGGGTAATCACGAAAAACTGTTTTTT.